This TCR beta chain was profiled in a study of tumor-infiltrating lymphocytes in primary liver carcinoma. With respect to this clonotype: Antigen specificity is unknown. Being one base from a much bigger clone, this may be a read error.

General study findings and limits: The 250 largest clones made up significantly more of tumor than blood repertoires (p = 0.039). Compared with tumor region pairs, tumor-adjacent and tumor-blood pairs overlapped less.

Researchers generated TCR beta cDNA from approximately 450 ng of total RNA, relying on a constant-region primer. What produced the TCR beta libraries was three nested multiplex PCR rounds using slightly modified ARM-PCR. Amplification in the first two PCR rounds was performed using TRBV1-TRBV30 forward primers and a C-beta reverse primer for roughly 9 cycles each. Each CDR3 protein is one row after TCRdb ran MiXCR on the multiplex PCR reads. The sample holds about 210,000 distinct CDR3 sequences; roughly 61% are singletons and the top ten take roughly 6.8%. The study extracted blood RNA from unsorted whole blood and also extracted germline DNA. Germline CDR1 SGHNT, CDR2 YYREEE (reference sequence). This CDR3 spans 13 amino acids.

Sequencing input: peripheral blood. The receptor was isolated from a woman in her sixties with primary liver carcinoma and hepatitis B virus infection. This chain uses TRBV5-4 with TRBJ2-5; D is tentatively TRBD1 or TRBD2 (5 bases each). The CDR3 sequence is CTSSLGPDKTQYF. The CDR3, as DNA: TGTACCAGCAGCTTGGGACCCGACAAAACCCAGTACTTC.